Below are 18 T cell receptor beta chains sequenced from a single sample in a study of CD8+ T cells in alopecia areata. Treatment reported: oral pan-JAK inhibitor, 5-10 mg twice daily. Extracted RNA was reverse transcribed into cDNA, the sequencing template. Assay: immunoSEQ multiplex PCR; the TCRdb copy retains only in-frame clones and omits some. Among 150,000 to 200,000 clones, about three fifths were seen once, and the ten largest hold approximately 1.4%. The source material was CD4+ T cells sorted from blood, sampled at week 49, from a patient treated with tofacitinib. Receptors originate from a human donor with alopecia areata.

J is TRBJ1-1 and V is TRBV10-3; possibly TRBD1 for D (6 bases). Germline V gene lookup returns CDR1 ENHRY and CDR2 SYGVKD. Deletions cut 0 bases from V and 5 bases from J, with 16 bases between. This CDR3 contains 16 residues. For the CDR3, the DNA is TGTGCCATCAGTGAGTCGACGTCAGGGGATGGGACTGAAGCTTTCTTT. The encoded protein is CAISESTSGDGTEAFF.

The rearrangement uses TRBV29-1 and TRBJ2-4; D uncertain. The CDR3 is made up of 15 amino acids. Trimming pared 5 bases from V and 0 bases from J, leaving 14 bases between. Per germline, CDR1 SQVTM and CDR2 ANQGSEA. Written as DNA, the CDR3 is TGCAGCGTTTCTTTGGACCTACTAGCCAAAAACATTCAGTACTTC. The encoded protein is CSVSLDLLAKNIQYF.

The V and J genes are TRBV6-5 and TRBJ2-7; 11 nucleotides line up with TRBD1. This CDR3 contains 14 residues. J lost 0 bases, V lost 6 bases, and 1 base had no gene match. CDR1 MNHEY and CDR2 SVGAGI come from the germline V gene. CDR3 in amino acids: CASRGQGASYEQYF. DNA of the CDR3: TGTGCCAGCAGAGGACAGGGGGCCTCCTACGAGCAGTACTTC.

The V gene is TRBV6-5, the J gene TRBJ2-2; D may be TRBD1 (5 bases). The CDR3 is 13 residues long. The germline V gene has CDR1 MNHEY and CDR2 SVGAGI. V lost 5 bases to trimming and J lost 7 bases, with 11 bases between them. CDR3 sequence reads: CASSGRVDGELFF. CDR3 DNA: TGTGCCAGCAGTGGCAGGGTTGACGGGGAGCTGTTTTTT.

The V gene is TRBV19, the J gene TRBJ2-2; no reliable D call. The germline V gene encodes CDR1 LNHDA and CDR2 SQIVND (reference sequence). CDR3 length: 15 amino acids. V was trimmed by 2 bases and J by 1 base, leaving 8 bases between them. The CDR3 DNA reads as TGTGCCAGTAGTATAATGGCAGGGAACACCGGGGAGCTGTTTTTT. This translates into CASSIMAGNTGELFF.

The gene calls are TRBV2 and TRBJ2-7; 9 bases are a match to TRBD2. Trimming removed 2 bases from V and 4 bases from J; junction bases left unmatched: 12. This CDR3 has 17 amino acids. Germline V gene sequence: CDR1 SNHLY, CDR2 FYNNEI. The CDR3 sequence is CASSEKPLAGRIYEQYF. CDR3 DNA sequence: TGTGCCAGCAGTGAAAAGCCTCTAGCGGGGAGAATATACGAGCAGTACTTC.

There are a few counts of this clone. This chain links TRBV7-2 with TRBJ1-5, with unresolved D. Germline V gene lookup returns CDR1 SGHTA and CDR2 FQGNSA. This CDR3 contains 12 residues. V lost 6 bases and J lost 4, with 7 bases in between. Here the CDR3 reads CASRGENQPQHF. The CDR3 nucleotides are TGTGCCAGCAGGGGAGAAAATCAGCCCCAGCATTTT.

The chain is built from TRBV9 and TRBJ2-3; the D is unclear. V was shortened by 4 bases and J by 2 bases, with 5 bases between the two germline ends. CDR3 size: 12 residues. Germline V CDR1 and CDR2: SGDLS, YYNGEE. The DNA of the CDR3 is TGTGCCAGCAGCCAACACACAGATACGCAGTATTTT. Protein sequence: CASSQHTDTQYF.

V is TRBV4-3 and J is TRBJ1-2; possible D gene TRBD1, 5 bases. The V gene's germline CDR1 is LGHNA and CDR2 YSLEER. V was clipped by 4 bases and J by 4 bases, with 28 bases between them. The CDR3 runs to 19 residues. The CDR3 bases are TGCGCCAGCAGCCTCAAGATAGAGGTGGGACGGCCGTTCGGCTATGGCTACACCTTC. This translates into CASSLKIEVGRPFGYGYTF.

This clone turned up a few times. The rearrangement links TRBV5-6 to TRBJ1-5, with D possibly being TRBD1 (5 bases). Trimming cost V 1 base and J 7 bases, with 12 bases left between them. This CDR3 has 14 residues. Germline CDR1 is SGHDT and CDR2 is YYEEEE. DNA of the CDR3: TGTGCCAGCAGCTTGTATACGAGGGACCAGCCCCAGCATTTT. Encoded protein: CASSLYTRDQPQHF.

The rearrangement links TRBV2 to TRBJ1-1; maybe TRBD1 (6 bases). CDR3 size: 15 residues. Looked up from germline, CDR1 is SNHLY and CDR2 is FYNNEI. V lost 6 bases to trimming and J lost 1 base, with 15 bases between them. The CDR3 region has the DNA TGTGCCAGCAGGGCCGCCGGGACACGGAACACTGAAGCTTTCTTT. It is translated as CASRAAGTRNTEAFF.

This clone was seen a few times. The chain uses TRBV5-1 and TRBJ2-1; weak D call: TRBD2 (6 bases). The V gene lost 7 bases and the J gene lost 5 bases, with 16 bases spanning the gap. The CDR3 loop spans 14 amino acids. Germline V gene lookup returns CDR1 SGHRS and CDR2 YFSETQ. The chain's CDR3 is CASGPGVGDNEQFF. The CDR3 DNA sequence: TGCGCCAGCGGTCCGGGGGTTGGGGACAATGAGCAGTTCTTC.

The V and J genes are TRBV29-1 and TRBJ1-2; D is undetermined. The CDR3 covers 12 residues. The V gene lost 4 bases and the J gene lost 6 bases, with 12 bases spanning the gap. CDR1 is SQVTM, CDR2 ANQGSEA, per germline. CDR3 residues: CSVAYGTDGYTF. Written as DNA, the CDR3 is TGCAGCGTTGCGTATGGCACGGATGGCTACACCTTC.

The table lists this clone with a count of one. The CDR3 spells CASITDNYGYTF. The DNA of the CDR3 is TGCGCCAGCATTACGGATAACTATGGCTACACCTTC. V is TRBV10-2 and J is TRBJ1-2; no definite D call. This CDR3 is 12 amino acids long. The germline V gene encodes CDR1 WSHSY and CDR2 SAAADI. Between the trimmed V and J ends, which lost 7 bases and 1 base, there was a span of 7 bases.

This clone was seen a handful of times. The rearrangement uses TRBV18 and TRBJ2-3; 8 positions match TRBD2. CDR3 size: 13 residues. The J segment lost 6 bases and the V segment lost 6 bases, leaving 5 bases of the junction unmatched. The germline V gene encodes CDR1 KGHSH and CDR2 LQKENI. CDR3 amino acids: CASSGLAMDTQYF. CDR3 nucleotide sequence: TGTGCCAGCTCCGGACTAGCTATGGATACGCAGTATTTT.

This chain connects TRBV27 to TRBJ1-6, with D possibly matching TRBD1 (5 bases). Germline-derived CDR1 and CDR2 are MNHEY and SMNVEV (reference sequence). The ends were cut back, 7 bases at V and 8 bases at J, with 18 bases in the middle. This CDR3 contains 15 residues. CDR3 sequence: CASTPSGTPHSPLHF. The CDR3 DNA sequence: TGTGCCAGCACTCCAAGCGGGACTCCGCATTCACCCCTCCACTTT.

CDR3 in amino acids: CASRIMNTGELFF. Here the CDR3 DNA reads TGTGCCAGCCGAATCATGAACACCGGGGAGCTGTTTTTT. This chain uses TRBV6-5 with TRBJ2-2; unclear D gene. This CDR3 contains 13 residues. The V end was cut by 8 bases, the J end by 1 base, with 8 bases between. From germline, CDR1 is MNHEY and CDR2 SVGAGI.

The J gene is TRBJ2-1, the V gene TRBV29-1; 9 nucleotides match TRBD1. This CDR3 is built from 16 residues. V dropped 3 bases and J dropped 7; count of bases not matched to a gene: 13. The V gene's germline CDR1 is SQVTM and CDR2 ANQGSEA. CDR3 amino acids: CSVEVLVGTGMNEQFF. The CDR3 DNA is TGCAGCGTTGAGGTTCTAGTGGGGACAGGGATGAATGAGCAGTTCTTC.